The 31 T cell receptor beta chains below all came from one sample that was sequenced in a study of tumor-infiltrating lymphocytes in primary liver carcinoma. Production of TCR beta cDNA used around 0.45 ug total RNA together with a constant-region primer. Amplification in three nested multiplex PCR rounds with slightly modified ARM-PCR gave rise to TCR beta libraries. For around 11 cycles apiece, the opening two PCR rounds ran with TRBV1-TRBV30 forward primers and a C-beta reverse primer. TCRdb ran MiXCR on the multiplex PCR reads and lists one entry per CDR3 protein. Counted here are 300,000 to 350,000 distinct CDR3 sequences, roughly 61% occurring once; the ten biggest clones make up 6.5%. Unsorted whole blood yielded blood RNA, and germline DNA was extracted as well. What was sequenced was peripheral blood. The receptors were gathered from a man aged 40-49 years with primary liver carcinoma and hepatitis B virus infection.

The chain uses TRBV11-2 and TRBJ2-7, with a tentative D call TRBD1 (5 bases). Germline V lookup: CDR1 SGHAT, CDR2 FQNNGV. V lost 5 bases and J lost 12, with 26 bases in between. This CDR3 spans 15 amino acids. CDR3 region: CASSEQGTPTHKLYF. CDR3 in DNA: TGTGCCAGCAGCGAGCAGGGCACTCCGACCCACAAGCTGTACTTC.

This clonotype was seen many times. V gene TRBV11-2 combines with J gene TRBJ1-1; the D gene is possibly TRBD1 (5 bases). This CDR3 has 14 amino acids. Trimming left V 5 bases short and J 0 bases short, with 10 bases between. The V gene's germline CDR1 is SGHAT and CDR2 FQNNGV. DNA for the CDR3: TGTGCCAGCAGCCCGGGACCGCTGAACACTGAAGCTTTCTTT. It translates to CASSPGPLNTEAFF.

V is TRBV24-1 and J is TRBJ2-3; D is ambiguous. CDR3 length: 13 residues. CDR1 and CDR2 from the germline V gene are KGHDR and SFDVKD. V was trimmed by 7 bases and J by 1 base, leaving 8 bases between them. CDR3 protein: CATRQHGTDTQYF. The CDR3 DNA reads TGTGCCACCAGACAGCACGGCACAGATACGCAGTATTTT.

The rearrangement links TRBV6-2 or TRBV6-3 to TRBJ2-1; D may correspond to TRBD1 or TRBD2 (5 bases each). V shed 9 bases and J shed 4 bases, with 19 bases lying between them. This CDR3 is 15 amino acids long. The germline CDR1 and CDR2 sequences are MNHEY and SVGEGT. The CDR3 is CASRKLVGPYNEQFF. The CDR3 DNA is TGTGCCAGTAGGAAACTAGTGGGACCGTACAATGAGCAGTTCTTC.

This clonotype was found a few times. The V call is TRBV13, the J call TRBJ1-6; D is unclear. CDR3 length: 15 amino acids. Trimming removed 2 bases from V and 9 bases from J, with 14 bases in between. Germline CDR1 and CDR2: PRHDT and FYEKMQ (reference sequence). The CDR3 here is CASSLFMSKTSPLHF. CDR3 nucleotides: TGTGCCAGCAGCTTATTCATGTCGAAGACTTCACCCCTCCACTTT.

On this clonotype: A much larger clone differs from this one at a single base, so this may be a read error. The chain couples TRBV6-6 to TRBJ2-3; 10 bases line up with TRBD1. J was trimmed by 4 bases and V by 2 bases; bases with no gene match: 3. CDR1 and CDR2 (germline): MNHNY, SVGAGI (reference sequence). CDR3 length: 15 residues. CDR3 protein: CASSYTGQGSDTQYF. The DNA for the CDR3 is TGTGCCAGCAGTTACACGGGACAGGGGTCAGATACGCAGTATTTT.

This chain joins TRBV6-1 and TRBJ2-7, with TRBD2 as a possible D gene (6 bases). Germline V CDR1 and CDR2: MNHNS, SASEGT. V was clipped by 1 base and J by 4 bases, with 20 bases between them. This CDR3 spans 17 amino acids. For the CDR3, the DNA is TGTGCCAGCAGTGAAGGCGGAGGGATGGACTCAGGTTACGAGCAGTACTTC. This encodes CASSEGGGMDSGYEQYF.

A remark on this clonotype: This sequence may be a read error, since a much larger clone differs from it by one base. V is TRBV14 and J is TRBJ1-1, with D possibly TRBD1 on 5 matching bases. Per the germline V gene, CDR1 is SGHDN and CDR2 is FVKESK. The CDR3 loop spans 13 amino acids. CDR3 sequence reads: CVSSGGQVLGAFF. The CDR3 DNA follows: TGTGTCAGCAGCGGAGGACAAGTCCTCGGGGCTTTCTTT. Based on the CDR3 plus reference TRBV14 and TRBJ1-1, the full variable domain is EAGVTQFPSHSVIEKGQTVTLRCDPISGHDNLYWYRRVMGKEIKFLLHFVKESKQDESGMPNNRFLAERTGGTYSTLKVQPAELEDSGVYFCVSSGGQVLGAFFGQGTRLTVV.

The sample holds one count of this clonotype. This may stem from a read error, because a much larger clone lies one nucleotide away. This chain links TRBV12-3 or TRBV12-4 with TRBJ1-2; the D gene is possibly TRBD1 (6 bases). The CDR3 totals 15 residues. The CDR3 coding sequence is TGTGCCAACAGTTTCGGGCCTCCTCCAGGGGATGGCTACACCTTC. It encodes CANSFGPPPGDGYTF.

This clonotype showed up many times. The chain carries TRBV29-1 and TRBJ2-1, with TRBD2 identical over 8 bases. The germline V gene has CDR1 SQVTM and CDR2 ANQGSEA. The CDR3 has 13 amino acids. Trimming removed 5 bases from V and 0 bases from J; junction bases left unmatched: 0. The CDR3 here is CSVRGGSYNEQFF. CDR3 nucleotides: TGCAGCGTTCGGGGGGGCTCCTACAATGAGCAGTTCTTC.

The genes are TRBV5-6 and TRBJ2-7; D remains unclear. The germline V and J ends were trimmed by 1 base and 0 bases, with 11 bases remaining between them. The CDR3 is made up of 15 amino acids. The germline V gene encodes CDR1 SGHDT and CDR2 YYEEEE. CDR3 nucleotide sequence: TGTGCCAGCAGCTTGTTATCGGGTTTCTCCTACGAGCAGTACTTC. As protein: CASSLLSGFSYEQYF.

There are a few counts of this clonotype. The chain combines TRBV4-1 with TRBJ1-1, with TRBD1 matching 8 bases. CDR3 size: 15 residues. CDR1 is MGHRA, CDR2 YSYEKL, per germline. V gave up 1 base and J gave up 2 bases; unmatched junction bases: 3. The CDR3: CASSQVDRDNTEAFF. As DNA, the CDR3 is TGCGCCAGCAGCCAAGTGGACAGGGATAACACTGAAGCTTTCTTT.

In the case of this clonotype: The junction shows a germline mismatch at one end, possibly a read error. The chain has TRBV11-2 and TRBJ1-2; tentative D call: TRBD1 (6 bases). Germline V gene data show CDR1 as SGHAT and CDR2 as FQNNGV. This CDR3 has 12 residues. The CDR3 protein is CASSGQPYSYTF. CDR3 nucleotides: TGTGCCAGCAGTGGACAGCCCTATAGCTACACCTTC.

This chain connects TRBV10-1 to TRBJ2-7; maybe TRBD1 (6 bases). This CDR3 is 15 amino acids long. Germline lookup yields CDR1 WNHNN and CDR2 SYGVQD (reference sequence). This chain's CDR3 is CTGSEGTPSSYEQYF. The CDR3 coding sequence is TGCACCGGCAGTGAGGGGACACCGAGCTCCTACGAGCAGTACTTC.

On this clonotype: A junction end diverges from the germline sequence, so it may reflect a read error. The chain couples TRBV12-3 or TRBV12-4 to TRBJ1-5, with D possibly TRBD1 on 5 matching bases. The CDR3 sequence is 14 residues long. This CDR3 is CASSLGDSIQPQDF. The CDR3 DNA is TGTGCCAGCAGTTTGGGGGATAGCATTCAGCCCCAGGATTTT.

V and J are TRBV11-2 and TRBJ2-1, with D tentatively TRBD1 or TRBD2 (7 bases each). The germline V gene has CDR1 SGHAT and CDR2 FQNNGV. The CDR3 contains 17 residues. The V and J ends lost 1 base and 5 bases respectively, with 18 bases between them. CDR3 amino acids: CASSLVWQGEGNNEQFF. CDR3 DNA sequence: TGTGCCAGCAGCTTAGTTTGGCAGGGGGAGGGTAACAATGAGCAGTTCTTC.

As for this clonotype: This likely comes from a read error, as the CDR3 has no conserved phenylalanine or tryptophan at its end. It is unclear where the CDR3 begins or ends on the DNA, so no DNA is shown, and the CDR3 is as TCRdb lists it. The CDR3 sequence: CSVSQGWAGELFL. This chain connects TRBV29-1 to TRBJ2-2; the D call in the table, TRBD1, was not verified against the DNA. From its first to its last residue, the CDR3 has 13 amino acids. CDR1 and CDR2 from the germline V gene are SQVTM and ANQGSEA.

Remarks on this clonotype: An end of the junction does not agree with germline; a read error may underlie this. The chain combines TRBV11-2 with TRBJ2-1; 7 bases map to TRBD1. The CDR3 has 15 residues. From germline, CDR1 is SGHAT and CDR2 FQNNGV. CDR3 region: CTSSLGDRISNEQFF. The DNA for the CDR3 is TGTACCAGCAGCTTAGGGGACAGAATCAGCAATGAGCAGTTCTTC.

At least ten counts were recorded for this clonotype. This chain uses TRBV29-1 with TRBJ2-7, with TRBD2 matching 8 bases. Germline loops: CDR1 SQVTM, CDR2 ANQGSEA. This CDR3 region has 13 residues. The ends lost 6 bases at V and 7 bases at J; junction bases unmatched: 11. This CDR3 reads CSVVTSVVREQYF. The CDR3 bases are TGCAGCGTAGTGACTAGCGTGGTCCGGGAGCAGTACTTC.

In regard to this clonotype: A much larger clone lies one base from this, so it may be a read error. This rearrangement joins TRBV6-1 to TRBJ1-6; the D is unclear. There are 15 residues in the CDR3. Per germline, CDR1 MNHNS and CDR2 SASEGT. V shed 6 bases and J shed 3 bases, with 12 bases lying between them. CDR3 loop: CASRADKGYNSPLHF. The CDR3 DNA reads TGTGCCAGCAGGGCAGACAAGGGCTATAATTCACCCCTCCACTTT.

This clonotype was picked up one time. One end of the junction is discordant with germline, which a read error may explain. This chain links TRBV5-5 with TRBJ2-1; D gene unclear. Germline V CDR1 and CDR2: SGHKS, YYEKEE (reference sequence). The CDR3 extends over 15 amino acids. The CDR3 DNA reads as TGTGCCATCAGCTCAGAGCTAAGCTCCTACAATGAGCAGTTCTTC. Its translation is CAISSELSSYNEQFF.

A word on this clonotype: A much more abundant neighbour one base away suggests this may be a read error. The CDR3 loop reads CARQKSATDTQYF. CDR3 DNA: TGTGCCAGACAAAAATCAGCGACAGATACGCAGTATTTT. The rearrangement links TRBV12-3 or TRBV12-4 to TRBJ2-3, with D unresolved. This CDR3 has 13 amino acids. V was trimmed by 9 bases and J by 3 bases, leaving 13 bases between them.

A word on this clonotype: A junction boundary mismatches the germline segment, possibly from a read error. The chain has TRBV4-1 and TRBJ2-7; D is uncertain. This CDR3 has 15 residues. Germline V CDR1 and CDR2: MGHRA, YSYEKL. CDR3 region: CASSQGPLGTGEHYF. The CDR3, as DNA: TGCGCCAGCAGCCAAGGCCCACTTGGTACCGGCGAGCACTACTTC.

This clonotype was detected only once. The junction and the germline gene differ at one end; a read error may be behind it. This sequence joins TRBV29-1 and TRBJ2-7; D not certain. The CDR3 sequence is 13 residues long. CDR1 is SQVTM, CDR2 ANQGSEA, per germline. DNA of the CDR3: TGCAGCGTTGAGAACGTTGGTTCCTACGAGCATTACTTC. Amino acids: CSVENVGSYEHYF.

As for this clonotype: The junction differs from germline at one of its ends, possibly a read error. The CDR3 region has the DNA TGTGCCAGCAGTTCTCGACCCACATATACGCAGTATTTT. Translated, it gives CASSSRPTYTQYF. The chain recombines TRBV6-6 with TRBJ2-3; D is uncertain. Germline loops: CDR1 MNHNY, CDR2 SVGAGI (reference sequence). The CDR3 runs to 13 residues.

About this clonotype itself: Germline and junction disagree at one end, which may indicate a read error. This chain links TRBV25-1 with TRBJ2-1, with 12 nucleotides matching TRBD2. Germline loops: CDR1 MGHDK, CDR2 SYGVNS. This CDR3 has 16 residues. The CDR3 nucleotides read TGTGCCAGCAGCCCTAGCGGGAGGGGTTCCTACGATGAGCAGTTCTTC. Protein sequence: CASSPSGRGSYDEQFF.

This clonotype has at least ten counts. As DNA, the CDR3 is TGTGCCAGCAGCTTAGATCTTCCCGGGGTTGGTTACGAGCAGTACTTC. Protein: CASSLDLPGVGYEQYF. The V gene is TRBV11-2, the J gene TRBJ2-7; the D gene is possibly TRBD2 (5 bases). The CDR3 loop spans 16 amino acids. Germline values: CDR1 SGHAT, CDR2 FQNNGV. Between the trimmed V and J ends, which lost 0 bases and 4 bases, there was a span of 16 bases. The full variable domain, with the rest looked up from reference TRBV11-2 and TRBJ2-7, is EAGVAQSPRYKIIEKRQSVAFWCNPISGHATLYWYQQILGQGPKLLIQFQNNGVVDDSQLPKDRFSAERLKGVDSTLKIQPAKLEDSAVYLCASSLDLPGVGYEQYFGPGTRLTVT.

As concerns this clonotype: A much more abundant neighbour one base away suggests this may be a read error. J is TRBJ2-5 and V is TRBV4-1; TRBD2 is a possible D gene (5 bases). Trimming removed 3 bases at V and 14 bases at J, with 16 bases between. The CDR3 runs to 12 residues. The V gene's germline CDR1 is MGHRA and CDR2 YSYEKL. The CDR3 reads CASSHVRYGLYF. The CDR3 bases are TGCGCCAGCAGCCATGTCCGGTACGGACTTTACTTC.

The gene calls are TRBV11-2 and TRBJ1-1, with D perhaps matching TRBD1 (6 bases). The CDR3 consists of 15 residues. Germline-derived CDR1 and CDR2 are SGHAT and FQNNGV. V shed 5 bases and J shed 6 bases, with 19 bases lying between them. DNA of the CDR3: TGTGCCAGCAGCCCAGGGGCCGGCGGCGGCGCTGAAGCTTTCTTT. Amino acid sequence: CASSPGAGGGAEAFF.

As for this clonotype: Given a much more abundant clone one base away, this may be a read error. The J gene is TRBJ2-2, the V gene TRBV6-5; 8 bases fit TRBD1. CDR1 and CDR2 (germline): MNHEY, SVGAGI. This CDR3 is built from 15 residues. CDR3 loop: CASSTSRGRTEELFF. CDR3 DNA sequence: TGTGCCAGCAGTACCTCCAGGGGGCGGACCGAGGAGCTGTTTTTT.

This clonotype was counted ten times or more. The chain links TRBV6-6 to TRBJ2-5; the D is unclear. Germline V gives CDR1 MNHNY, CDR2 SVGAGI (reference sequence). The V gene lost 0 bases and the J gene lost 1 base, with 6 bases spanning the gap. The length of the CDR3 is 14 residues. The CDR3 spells CASSYSPSQETQYF. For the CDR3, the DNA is TGTGCCAGCAGTTACTCGCCCAGCCAAGAGACCCAGTACTTC.